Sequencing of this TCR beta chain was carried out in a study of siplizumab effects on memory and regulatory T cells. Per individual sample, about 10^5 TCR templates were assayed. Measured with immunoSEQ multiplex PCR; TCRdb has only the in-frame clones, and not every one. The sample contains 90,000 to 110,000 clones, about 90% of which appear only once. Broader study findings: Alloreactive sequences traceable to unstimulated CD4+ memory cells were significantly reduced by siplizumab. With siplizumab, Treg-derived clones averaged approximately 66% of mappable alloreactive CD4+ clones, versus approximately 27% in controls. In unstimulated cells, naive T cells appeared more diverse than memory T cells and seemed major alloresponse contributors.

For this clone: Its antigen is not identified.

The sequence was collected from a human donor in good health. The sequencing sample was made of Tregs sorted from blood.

CDR3 nucleotide sequence: TGTGCCAGCAGCTTATCAGGGATGGGAGCCTACGAGCAGTACTTC. This gives the protein CASSLSGMGAYEQYF. The gene calls are TRBV7-2 and TRBJ2-7; D is possibly TRBD1 or TRBD2 (5 bases each). Trimming removed 2 bases at V and 2 bases at J, with 13 bases between. The CDR3 contains 15 residues. Germline V gene lookup returns CDR1 SGHTA and CDR2 FQGNSA.